This TCR beta chain was recovered during a study of blood T cell repertoires in COVID-19. Study-level background: Donors in the United States, Italy and Spain gave samples during acute or convalescent COVID-19. PBMCs, B-cell-depleted T cells, or T cells were the source of the cDNA or gDNA that made up the material.

In germline, CDR1 is SGHVS, CDR2 FQNEAQ. Trimming took 2 bases from V and 9 from J; bases not matched to a gene: 16. The CDR3 runs to 17 residues. Per the study methods: Amplification with reference gene primers provided the estimates of nucleated cell counts. Here immunoSEQ multiplex PCR was the method, and the copy in TCRdb shows in-frame clones only, minus some. For V, J and clone size, that table is used; D and trimming come from the DNA. The profile shows about 68,000 clones, around 82% of them singletons. The sequence was obtained from a man aged 45-65 years with active COVID-19. The genes are TRBV7-8 and TRBJ2-1, with 7 bases aligning to TRBD2. The sequencing sample was made of peripheral blood. The CDR3 region has the DNA TGTGCCAGCAGCTTAAGTTTTGGGACCCCGGGGGGAAGTGAGCAGTTCTTC. This codes for CASSLSFGTPGGSEQFF.